Listed below are T cell receptor beta chains from one sample, sequenced in a study of blood T cell repertoires in COVID-19. The method was immunoSEQ multiplex PCR; TCRdb's version includes in-frame clones alone and lacks a portion of them. Among hundreds of thousands of clones listed, more than 85% were seen once. Sequences were obtained from PBMCs or T cells enriched from blood (not recorded which). These receptors all stem from a middle-aged man who had recovered from COVID-19. Each CDR3 is given with its conserved first and last residue. The D gene is left open where the match is weak. Part of the rows lack a size; the others show once, few, many or a class for expanded clones.

d_gene	v_gene	j_gene	abundance	CDR3nt	CDR3aa
.	TRBV4-3	TRBJ1-1	.	TGCGCCAGCAGCCAAGATCTTACAGGCCTGAACACTGAAGCTTTCTTT	CASSQDLTGLNTEAFF
.	TRBV7-2	TRBJ2-7	.	TGTGCCAGCAGCTTGGTGCCGAGCTCCTACGAGCAGTACTTC	CASSLVPSSYEQYF
TRBD2	TRBV5-1	TRBJ2-2	.	TGCGCCAGCAGTCGGCTGGCGGGGGATACCGGGGAGCTGTTTTTT	CASSRLAGDTGELFF
.	TRBV9	TRBJ1-1	.	TGTGCCAGCAGCGTAGCTACGGGGGTGGGCACTGAAGCTTTCTTT	CASSVATGVGTEAFF
TRBD2	TRBV7-2	TRBJ2-5	few	TGTGCCAGCAGCTTATCAGCGGGAGAAGAAGAGACCCAGTACTTC	CASSLSAGEEETQYF
TRBD2	TRBV12-5	TRBJ2-3	.	TGTGCTAGTGGCCGTAGCGGGGGCACAGATACGCAGTATTTT	CASGRSGGTDTQYF
.	TRBV6-4	TRBJ1-2	.	TGTGCCAGCAGTGTGACAGGCAGCTATGGCTACACCTTC	CASSVTGSYGYTF
.	TRBV4-1	TRBJ2-1	.	TGCGCCAGCAGCCAAGCCCGGGTCACGGGGTCCCGGAATGAGCAGTTCTTC	CASSQARVTGSRNEQFF
.	TRBV3-1/TRBV3-2	TRBJ2-7	.	TGTGCCAGCAGCCAAGATCCCGGCGGGCCCTCCTACGAGCAGTACTTC	CASSQDPGGPSYEQYF
TRBD1	TRBV2	TRBJ1-6	.	TGTGCCAGCAGGAACAGGGGTAGTGGATCACCCCTCCACTTT	CASRNRGSGSPLHF
TRBD1	TRBV19	TRBJ2-3	.	TGTGCCAGTATAGCCCGACAGGGGGCTTCAGATACGCAGTATTTT	CASIARQGASDTQYF
.	TRBV19	TRBJ1-3	.	TGTGCCAGTAGGACAACAGGGCCCTCTGGAAACACCATATATTTT	CASRTTGPSGNTIYF
.	TRBV7-6	TRBJ1-1	.	TGTGCCAGCAGCTTAGGTGGGGCGGCCAACACTGAAGCTTTCTTT	CASSLGGAANTEAFF
.	TRBV27	TRBJ2-6	.	TGTGCCAGCAGTACTCAGGGAAGCCGGGCCAACGTCCTGACTTTC	CASSTQGSRANVLTF
.	TRBV28	TRBJ2-2	once	TGTGCCAGCAGTCTCAACACCGGGGAGCTGTTTTTT	CASSLNTGELFF